This TCR beta chain was identified in a study of Ad26.COV2.S vaccination and SARS-CoV-2 variants. TCRdb's table, derived via immunoSEQ multiplex PCR, lists solely in-frame clones and lacks some. The data hold under 250,000 clones, with around nine tenths observed a single time. The CDR3 has 14 residues. In germline, CDR1 is LNHDA, CDR2 SQIVND (reference sequence). V dropped 7 bases and J dropped 7 bases, with 16 bases sitting between them. Treatment specified: around 19 received Ad26.COV2.S at low or high dose, single or two shots; about 5 received placebo; per-sample allocation not given. Following the first vaccine or placebo injection, samples were taken on day 63. Immunization relied on an Ad26 vector, which expressed Wuhan-strain SARS-CoV-2 spike.

Sequenced material: peripheral blood, taken in a trial of Ad26.COV2.S vaccine versus placebo. The sequence derives from a person aged 18-60 years who received the Ad26.COV2.S COVID-19 vaccine or a placebo. The V gene is TRBV19, the J gene TRBJ2-2; tentatively, D is TRBD1 (6 bases). CDR3 region: CASTTTGWGGELFF. The CDR3 DNA follows: TGTGCCAGTACCACCACAGGGTGGGGCGGGGAGCTGTTTTTT.